This is a list of T cell receptor beta chains from one sample in a study of control samples from healthy donors and cancer patients. The protocol was immunoSEQ multiplex PCR, while the TCRdb copy is restricted to in-frame clones and leaves out a portion. The repertoire holds over 100,000 clones, with more than 90% as singletons. Sequencing input: blood. The receptor set was obtained from a man between 18 and 35 years old in good health. Each CDR3 is given with its conserved first and last residue. Fields, in order: V gene, J gene, CDR3 protein.

>TRBV5-4|TRBJ1-1
CASSLDQGTTEAFF
>TRBV2|TRBJ1-4
CASTADSEKLFF
>TRBV18|TRBJ1-1
CASTVRDRAAFF
>TRBV28|TRBJ2-7
CASSLSGGEQYF
>TRBV30|TRBJ1-3
CAWSVGSSGNTIYF
>TRBV27|TRBJ2-2
CASSGERAGELFF
>TRBV7-2|TRBJ1-2
CASSFKGLSSDYGYTF
>TRBV5-1|TRBJ2-3
CASSRRASDTQYF
>TRBV9|TRBJ2-3
CASSVEVLSTDTQYF
>TRBV4-1|TRBJ2-3
CASSQDSSSDTQYF
>TRBV9|TRBJ1-1
CASSVYLNTEAFF
>TRBV19|TRBJ2-3
CASSAYTGGGADTQYF
>TRBV5-6|TRBJ1-1
CASSLGGLNTEAFF
>TRBV19|TRBJ2-1
CASSPTSHLVYNEQFF
>TRBV19|TRBJ1-2
CASSFTPGRHYGYTF
>TRBV6-5|TRBJ2-3
CASSYSRSGGLDTQYF
>TRBV5-4|TRBJ1-2
CASSLVPWTATNYGYTF
>TRBV5-1|TRBJ2-1
CASSWGDSSYNEQFF
>TRBV7-6|TRBJ2-3
CASSFGGGATDTQYF
>TRBV4-2|TRBJ2-7
CASSQQTGQSYEQYF
>TRBV6-1|TRBJ2-3
CASSEGGDRWTDTQYF
>TRBV5-1|TRBJ2-1
CASSLDPTSYNEQFF
>TRBV18|TRBJ2-2
CASSPQSQATGELFF
>TRBV2|TRBJ1-2
CASSRQAYGYTF
>TRBV18|TRBJ1-3
CASSLGTVSGNTIYF
>TRBV6-1|TRBJ2-3
CASSGGLAGSTDTQYF